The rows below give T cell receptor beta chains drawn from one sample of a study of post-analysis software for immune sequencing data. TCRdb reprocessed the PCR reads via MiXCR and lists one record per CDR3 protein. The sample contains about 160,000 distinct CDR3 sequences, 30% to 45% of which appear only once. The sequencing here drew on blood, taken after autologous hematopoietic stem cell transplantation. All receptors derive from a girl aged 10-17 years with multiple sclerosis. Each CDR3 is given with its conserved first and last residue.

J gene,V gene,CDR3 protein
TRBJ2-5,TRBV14,CASSQGTSGSNQYF
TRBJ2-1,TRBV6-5,CASTGGGRHNEQFF
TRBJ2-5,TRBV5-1,CASSTGTSNLQETQYF
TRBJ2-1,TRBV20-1,CSATRGRVSCNEQFF
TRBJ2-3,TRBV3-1,CASSQIGRTDTQYF
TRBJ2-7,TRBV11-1,CASSLNWASPTYEQYF
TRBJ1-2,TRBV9,CASSVDAANYGYTF
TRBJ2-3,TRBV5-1,CASSPRQGRTDTQYF
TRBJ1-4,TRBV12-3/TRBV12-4,CASSSQGTNEKLFF
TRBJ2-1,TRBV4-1,CASSQYEGVEQFF
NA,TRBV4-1,CASSQDGEGMMGETQYF
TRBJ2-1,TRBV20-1,CSARFGTSYNEQFF
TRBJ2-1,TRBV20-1,CSARDLGTGREQFF
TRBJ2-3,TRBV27,CASSWARGSDTQYF
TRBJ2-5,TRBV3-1,CASSMRAGTGQETQYF
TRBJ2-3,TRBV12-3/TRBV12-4,CASSLGSESTDTQYF
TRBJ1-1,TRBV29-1,CSAEGAQGRTEAFF
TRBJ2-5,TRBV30,CAWSFSAQEIQYF
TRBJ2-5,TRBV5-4,CASSPGVSGTQETQYF
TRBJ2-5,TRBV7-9,CASGLAGEHGQYF
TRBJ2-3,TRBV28,CASSWSHWEGGPIDTQYF
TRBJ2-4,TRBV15,CATSRPVTRDRGLIQYF
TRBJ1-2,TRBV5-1,CASSLDPGNYGYTF
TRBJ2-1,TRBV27,CASSLLAGDLYNEQFF
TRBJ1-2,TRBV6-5,CASSVTGGSGYTF
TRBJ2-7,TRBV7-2,CASSLDPGHPYEQYF
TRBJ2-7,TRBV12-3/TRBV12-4,CVSSRPGHSYEQYF
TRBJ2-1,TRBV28,CASRIGYSEYNEQFF
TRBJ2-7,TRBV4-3,CASSQAGWGEGAYEQYF
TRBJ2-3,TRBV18,CASSPSDRGHTDTQYF
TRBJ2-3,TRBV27,CASRTSRNTDTQYF
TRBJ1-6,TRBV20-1,CSAQDIAINSPLHF
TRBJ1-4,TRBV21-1,CASSKQDQVEKLFF
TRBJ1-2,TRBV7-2,CASSLDRANYGYTF